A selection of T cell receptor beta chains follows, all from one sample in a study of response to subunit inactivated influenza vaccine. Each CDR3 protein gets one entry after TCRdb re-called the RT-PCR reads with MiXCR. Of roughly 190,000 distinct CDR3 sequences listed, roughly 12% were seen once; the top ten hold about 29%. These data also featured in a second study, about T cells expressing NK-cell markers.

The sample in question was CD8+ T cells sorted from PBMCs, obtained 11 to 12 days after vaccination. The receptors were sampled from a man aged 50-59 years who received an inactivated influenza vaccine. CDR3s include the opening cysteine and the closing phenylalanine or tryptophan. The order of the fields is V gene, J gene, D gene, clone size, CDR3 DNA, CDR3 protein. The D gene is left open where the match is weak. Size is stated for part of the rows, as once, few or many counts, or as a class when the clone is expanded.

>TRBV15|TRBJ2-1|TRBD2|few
TGTGCCACCAGCAGAGGGGGGACTAGCAGAAATGAGCAGTTCTTC
CATSRGGTSRNEQFF
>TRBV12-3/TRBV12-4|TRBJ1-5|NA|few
TGTGCCACCTCGATCCTGGGTCAGCCCCAGCATTTT
CATSILGQPQHF
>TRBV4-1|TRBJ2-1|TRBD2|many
TGCGCCAGCAGCCAAGCTTTTGGCGGGAGCTCCTACAATGAGCAGTTCTTC
CASSQAFGGSSYNEQFF
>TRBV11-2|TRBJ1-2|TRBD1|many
TGTGCCAGCAGCTCCGGGACAGGGGGCGGCTATGGCTACACCTTC
CASSSGTGGGYGYTF
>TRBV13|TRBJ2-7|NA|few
TGTGCCAGCAGCTTAGGGTCCGGGAACGAGCAGTACTTC
CASSLGSGNEQYF
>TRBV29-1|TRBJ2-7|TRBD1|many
TGCAGCGTTGAACCTACAGGGGGCTCAAAGCAGTACTTC
CSVEPTGGSKQYF
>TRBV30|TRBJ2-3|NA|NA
TGTGCCTGGAGTGTGGGGAGCCCCCTTTCTATACGCTCGCAGTATTTT
CAWSVGSPLSIRSQYF
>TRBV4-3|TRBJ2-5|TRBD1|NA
TGCGCCAGCAGCCAAGAAGGGACAGCCCAAGAGACCCAGTACTTC
CASSQEGTAQETQYF
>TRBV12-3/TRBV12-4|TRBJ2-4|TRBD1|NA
TGTGCCAGCACCCCTGGGTGGGACAGGGCAAACATTCAGTACTTC
CASTPGWDRANIQYF
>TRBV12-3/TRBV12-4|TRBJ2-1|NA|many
TGTGCCAGCACCGCGGAGGGCCTTTACAATGAGCAGTTCTTC
CASTAEGLYNEQFF
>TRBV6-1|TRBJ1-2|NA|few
TGTGCCAGCACCGACAGTGCCCTCTATGGCTACACCTTC
CASTDSALYGYTF
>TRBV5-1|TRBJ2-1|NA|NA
TGCGCCAGCAGCGTTCTACACTCCAGCTCCTACAATGAGCAGTTCTTC
CASSVLHSSSYNEQFF
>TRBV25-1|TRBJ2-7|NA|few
TGTGCCAGCAGTGATCTCTACGAGCAGTACTTC
CASSDLYEQYF
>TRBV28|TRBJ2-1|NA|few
TGTGCCAGCAGTCTACAGCAGTATGAGCAGTTCTTC
CASSLQQYEQFF
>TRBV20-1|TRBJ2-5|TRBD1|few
TGCAGTGCTAGTTCTGGGACAGTCCAAGAGACCCAGTACTTC
CSASSGTVQETQYF
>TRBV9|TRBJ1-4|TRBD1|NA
TGTGCCAGCAGCACAGGGGCAACTAATGAAAAACTGTTTTTT
CASSTGATNEKLFF
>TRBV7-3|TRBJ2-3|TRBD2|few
TGTGCCAGCAGCTTAACTGGCGGGAGGGCCGCAGATACGCAGTATTTT
CASSLTGGRAADTQYF
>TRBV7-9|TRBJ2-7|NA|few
TGTGCCAGCAGCGCCTACAGGGGAGCGGGCGAGCAGTACTTC
CASSAYRGAGEQYF
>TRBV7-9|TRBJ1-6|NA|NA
TGTGCCAGCAGCTCATGGGGGAGCTCCTATAATTCACCCCTCCACTTT
CASSSWGSSYNSPLHF
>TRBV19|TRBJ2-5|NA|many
TGTGCCAGTAGTATTCGGCCGAATTACCAAGAGACCCAGTACTTC
CASSIRPNYQETQYF
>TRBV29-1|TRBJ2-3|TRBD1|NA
TGCAGCGTCATAGGGACAGGGTTCCTTTCTAGCACAGATACGCAGTATTTT
CSVIGTGFLSSTDTQYF
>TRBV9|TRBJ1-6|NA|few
TGTGCCAGCAGCGTAGGGGTCAACAATTCACCCCTCCACTTT
CASSVGVNNSPLHF
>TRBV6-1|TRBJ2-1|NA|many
TGTGCCAGCAGTGAAAGGGAGACCTACAATGAGCAGTTCTTC
CASSERETYNEQFF
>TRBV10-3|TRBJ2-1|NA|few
TGTGCCTCCACCTGGGGCGCTTCCTACAATGAGCAGTTCTTC
CASTWGASYNEQFF
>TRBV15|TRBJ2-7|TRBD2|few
TGTGCCACCAGCAAACCCGGACTAGCGGGCTCCTACGAGCAGTACTTC
CATSKPGLAGSYEQYF
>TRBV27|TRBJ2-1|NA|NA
TGTGCCAGCAGTTTAGGGGTGAGCAGAGGACCTTACAATGAGCAGTTCTTC
CASSLGVSRGPYNEQFF